The clone carrying this T cell receptor (beta chain) has a handful of counts. Its antigen remains unidentified. Germline V gives CDR1 ENHRY, CDR2 SYGVKD. After removal of 7 bases from V and 0 bases from J, the junction contained 18 bases not matched to a gene. The CDR3 runs to 19 residues. This sample was taken from a study of identical twins. Findings of the study overall: In cord blood, abundant beta clonotypes had fewer insertions; memory showed no trend. Because invariant MAIT and iNKT cells could be present, zero-insertion analyses could be partly confounded. Within monozygotic twins, out-of-frame TCR alpha sharing was underestimated by the models.

Unique molecular identifiers were in the cDNA, with template-switch universal primer binding. Using its own MiXCR run on the 5' RACE reads, TCRdb lists one record per CDR3 protein. Of 700,000 to 950,000 distinct CDR3 sequences listed, 9% to 15% are singletons. These records were also assigned to another study, of yellow fever vaccine responses in identical twins.

The chain couples TRBV10-3 to TRBJ2-3, with 8 nucleotides matching TRBD2. This sequence was found in a woman aged 18-30 years in good health. Sequencing used PBMCs. DNA for the CDR3: TGTGCCATCACCAGCCAACTAAGGACTAGCAGAACTAGCACAGATACGCAGTATTTT. Residues: CAITSQLRTSRTSTDTQYF.